This T cell receptor (beta chain) was identified during a study of T cell repertoires in cytomegalovirus infection. Across the whole study: In public TCR beta signatures, there were indications of both CMV infection and matching HLA type.

Germline CDR1 is SGHKS and CDR2 is YYEKEE (reference sequence). CDR3 length: 13 amino acids. TCRdb itself ran the reads through MiXCR, one entry per CDR3 protein. The sample yields 290,000 or so distinct CDR3 sequences, roughly a quarter seen once. Concerning this clonotype itself: Its matching antigen is unknown. An end of the junction does not agree with germline; a read error may underlie this.

Study observations and caveats: CMV carriers having the relevant HLA were flagged by cumulative public TCR beta family frequency. HLA-C-restricted CMV-specific TCR beta clonotypes were dominant in the ex vivo response.

Source material: PBMCs. The V gene is TRBV5-5, the J gene TRBJ2-7; TRBD1 is a possible D gene (6 bases). This clonotype was sampled from a human donor in good health (CMV status not recorded). Some clones in this sample may be carry-over from other donors' samples. The CDR3 loop is CANSFTGLREQYF. The CDR3, as DNA: TGTGCCAACAGCTTTACAGGGTTGAGGGAGCAGTACTTC.